The clone carrying this TCR beta chain was counted at least ten times. What it binds is not known. The data were obtained in a study of regulatory T cells in long-lasting Graves disease. The time point here: persistent/refractory GD, antithyroid drugs over 5 years with positive TRAb. PBMC RNA served as the TCR library source. According to the study, TCR beta libraries were built with iRepertoire HTBI primers and CDR3-region Arm-PCR. TCRdb ran MiXCR on the multiplex PCR reads and lists one entry per CDR3 protein. The sample yields approximately 470,000 distinct CDR3 sequences, 20% to 25% seen once. Study-wide points: Fewer public clonotypes were shared by new patients (under 1,000) than by persistent patients (roughly 2,500).

This CDR3 spans 17 amino acids. The V end was cut by 1 base, the J end by 7 bases, with 19 bases between. V gene TRBV12-3 or TRBV12-4 combines with J gene TRBJ1-4; D is uncertain. This TCR was sampled from a female donor with Graves disease. The sequencing here drew on peripheral blood mononuclear cells (PBMCs), taken when the disease was refractory, from a patient treated with antithyroid drugs. CDR3 coding DNA: TGTGCCAGCAGTTTAGAAATGAATTCGGTCATGGGTGAAAAACTGTTTTTT. It translates to CASSLEMNSVMGEKLFF.